This T cell receptor beta chain was obtained from a study of T cell changes during pregnancy in multiple sclerosis. This clone was counted once. CDR1 and CDR2 from the germline V gene are LNHNV and YYDKDF (reference sequence). Trimming cost V 3 bases and J 6 bases, with 17 bases left between them. The CDR3 totals 15 residues. Sequencing was performed with immunoSEQ multiplex PCR; in TCRdb, only in-frame clones are kept and a portion is missing. The sample holds tens of thousands of clones, roughly 90% seen once. The clonotype was recovered from a female donor with multiple sclerosis, enrolled in a pregnancy study. Sequencing used CD8+ T cells from peripheral blood mononuclear cells, obtained before pregnancy. This chain uses TRBV15 with TRBJ1-1, with a tentative D call TRBD1 (5 bases). DNA for the CDR3: TGTGCCACCAGCAGGGACGGGACTGCGGACGCTGAAGCTTTCTTT. Protein: CATSRDGTADAEAFF.